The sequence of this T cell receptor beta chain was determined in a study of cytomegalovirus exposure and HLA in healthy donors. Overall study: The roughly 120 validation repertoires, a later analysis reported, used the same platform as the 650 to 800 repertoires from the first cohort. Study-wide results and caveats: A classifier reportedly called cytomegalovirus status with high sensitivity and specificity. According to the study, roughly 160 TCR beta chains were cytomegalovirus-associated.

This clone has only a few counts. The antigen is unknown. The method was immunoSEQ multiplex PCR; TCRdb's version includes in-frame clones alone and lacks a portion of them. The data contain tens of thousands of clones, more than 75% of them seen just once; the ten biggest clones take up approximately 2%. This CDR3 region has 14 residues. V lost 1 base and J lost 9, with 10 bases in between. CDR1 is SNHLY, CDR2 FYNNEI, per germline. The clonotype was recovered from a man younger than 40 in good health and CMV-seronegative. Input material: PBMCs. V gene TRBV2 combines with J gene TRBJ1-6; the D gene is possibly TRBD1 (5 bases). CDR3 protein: CASSEGGLVSPLHF. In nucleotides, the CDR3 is TGTGCCAGCAGTGAAGGGGGCCTGGTTTCACCCCTCCACTTT.